The 22 T cell receptor beta chains reported below all come from one sample, sequenced in a study of Tregs in tolerant kidney transplant recipients. The data were produced by immunoSEQ multiplex PCR, yet TCRdb's version contains in-frame clones alone and is incomplete. The sample has tens of thousands of clones; 85% to 90% are singletons. The specimen comprised CD4+ T cells from blood, sampled before the transplant. These receptors originate from a human donor who received a combined kidney and bone marrow transplant.

This clone was picked up one time. This chain connects TRBV28 to TRBJ1-2, with 8 bases that match TRBD1. Germline assignment: CDR1 MDHEN and CDR2 SYDVKM. The CDR3 has 15 amino acids. The V gene end was trimmed by 3 bases and the J gene end by 1 base; junction bases not matched to a gene: 4. In nucleotides, the CDR3 is TGTGCCAGCAGTTTTTCAGGGGGCCGTAACTATGGCTACACCTTC. It translates to CASSFSGGRNYGYTF.

This rearrangement joins TRBV2 to TRBJ2-7; 14 positions match TRBD2. The CDR3 spans 15 residues. J gave up 4 bases and V 3 bases, and 2 bases lay outside the gene matches. CDR1 and CDR2 from the germline V gene are SNHLY and FYNNEI. CDR3 in amino acids: CASSDWTSGGYEQYF. The CDR3 nucleotides read TGTGCCAGCAGTGACTGGACTAGCGGGGGGTACGAGCAGTACTTC.

The V gene is TRBV28, the J gene TRBJ2-7; 9 nucleotides agree with TRBD1. Germline CDR1 is MDHEN and CDR2 is SYDVKM. The CDR3 covers 15 residues. V shed 4 bases and J 5 bases; nucleotides not matched to a gene: 9. The CDR3 protein is CASSSPGQGGNEQYF. The CDR3 DNA reads as TGTGCCAGCAGTTCCCCGGGACAGGGAGGCAACGAGCAGTACTTC.

J is TRBJ2-1 and V is TRBV6-1, with 12 bases fitting TRBD2. The germline CDR1 and CDR2 sequences are MNHNS and SASEGT. This CDR3 region has 18 residues. V lost 2 bases and J lost 4; bases outside the gene matches: 9. The chain's CDR3 is CASSEMGLAGDLYNEQFF. CDR3 nucleotides: TGTGCCAGCAGTGAAATGGGACTAGCGGGCGATCTGTACAATGAGCAGTTCTTC.

The J gene is TRBJ1-4, the V gene TRBV28, with 9 bases identical to TRBD1. The CDR3 is made up of 15 amino acids. CDR1 and CDR2 (germline): MDHEN, SYDVKM. Unmatched junction bases numbered 6, after V lost 2 bases and J lost 8 bases. CDR3 DNA sequence: TGTGCCAGCAGTTTACTACAGGGGGCGAAGGAAAAACTGTTTTTT. Its translation: CASSLLQGAKEKLFF.

The CDR3 region is CASSFIPGQVSYEQYF. The CDR3 DNA sequence: TGCGCCAGCAGCTTCATCCCGGGACAGGTATCCTACGAGCAGTACTTC. V is TRBV5-1 and J is TRBJ2-7; 8 bases are a match to TRBD1. The junction had 8 bases not matched to a gene; V was cut back by 2 bases and J by 1 base. The CDR3 covers 16 residues. Germline V gene lookup returns CDR1 SGHRS and CDR2 YFSETQ.

This clone was counted once. The CDR3 DNA is TGTGCCAGCAGCCAAGATACAGGGGCCCAGTACTTC. Translated: CASSQDTGAQYF. The V gene is TRBV7-9, the J gene TRBJ2-5, with TRBD1 identical over 7 bases. Germline CDR1 and CDR2: SEHNR and FQNEAQ (reference sequence). This CDR3 comprises 12 residues. The V gene end was trimmed by 5 bases and the J gene end by 9 bases; junction bases not matched to a gene: 6.

The chain carries TRBV7-6 and TRBJ2-3, with 7 bases aligning to TRBD1. V gave up 3 bases and J gave up 1 base; unmatched junction bases: 7. The CDR3 length is 16 residues. CDR1 SGHVS and CDR2 FNYEAQ come from the germline V gene. In DNA, the CDR3 is TGTGCCAGCAGCTTCCGGGACAGAGATCGCACAGATACGCAGTATTTT. Amino acid sequence: CASSFRDRDRTDTQYF.

The V gene is TRBV5-4, the J gene TRBJ2-3; D might be TRBD2 (6 bases). The length of the CDR3 is 14 residues. Trimming left V 6 bases short and J 2 bases short, with 13 bases between. Germline loops: CDR1 SGHNT, CDR2 YYREEE (reference sequence). The CDR3 DNA is TGTGCCAGCAAATACGCGGGGACCACAGATACGCAGTATTTT. Translated, it gives CASKYAGTTDTQYF.

The genes are TRBV29-1 and TRBJ1-2; 9 positions agree with TRBD1. Germline CDR1 and CDR2: SQVTM and ANQGSEA. The CDR3 has 14 amino acids. The V gene end was trimmed by 3 bases and the J gene end by 7 bases; junction bases not matched to a gene: 9. CDR3 sequence: CSVDTGTGKRGYTF. The CDR3 DNA is TGCAGCGTTGATACCGGGACAGGGAAACGTGGCTACACCTTC.

J is TRBJ1-4 and V is TRBV5-1; D gene unclear. The CDR3 sequence is 17 residues long. The V end was cut by 0 bases, the J end by 1 base, with 13 bases between. Germline lookup yields CDR1 SGHRS and CDR2 YFSETQ. In DNA, the CDR3 is TGCGCCAGCAGCTTGGATTTTGAGGTCAGAACTAATGAAAAACTGTTTTTT. Protein: CASSLDFEVRTNEKLFF.

The chain employs TRBV10-2 and TRBJ2-7, with 10 bases identical to TRBD1. The CDR3 runs to 14 residues. The ends lost 7 bases at V and 6 bases at J; junction bases unmatched: 9. The V gene's germline CDR1 is WSHSY and CDR2 SAAADI. CDR3 bases: TGCGCCAGCAACCCGGGACAGGGGATCGCCGAGCAGTACTTC. Its protein product is CASNPGQGIAEQYF.

The chain has TRBV28 and TRBJ1-4; TRBD1 aligns across 9 bases. This CDR3 spans 17 amino acids. Trimming took 5 bases from V and 3 from J; bases not matched to a gene: 10. Germline loops: CDR1 MDHEN, CDR2 SYDVKM. For the CDR3, the DNA is TGTGCCAGCAGTCCGTACCCGGGACAGGGCCCTAATGAAAAACTGTTTTTT. Amino acids: CASSPYPGQGPNEKLFF.

The V gene is TRBV5-1, the J gene TRBJ2-1; a weak D match, TRBD2 (5 bases). Trimming stripped 0 bases from V and 3 bases from J, with 10 bases between. Germline V CDR1 and CDR2: SGHRS, YFSETQ. This CDR3 is built from 15 residues. CDR3 region: CASSLESSHYNEQFF. CDR3 DNA: TGCGCCAGCAGCTTGGAGTCTAGCCACTACAATGAGCAGTTCTTC.

The chain recombines TRBV18 with TRBJ2-7; 7 bases fit TRBD1. This CDR3 region has 14 residues. Germline V lookup: CDR1 KGHSH, CDR2 LQKENI. V was pared by 2 bases and J by 4 bases, with 5 bases of the junction left unmatched. This chain's CDR3 is CASSPGDRPYEQYF. CDR3 nucleotide sequence: TGTGCCAGCTCACCAGGGGACAGACCTTACGAGCAGTACTTC.

The chain employs TRBV2 and TRBJ2-7, with 11 bases fitting TRBD2. The CDR3 has 15 amino acids. After removal of 6 bases from V and 4 bases from J, the junction contained 8 bases not matched to a gene. Germline CDR1 SNHLY, CDR2 FYNNEI. CDR3 sequence (DNA): TGTGCCAGCAGGACTAGCGGGACTGCGGGATACGAGCAGTACTTC. Protein sequence: CASRTSGTAGYEQYF.

This chain links TRBV28 with TRBJ1-4; 7 nucleotides agree with TRBD1. With V trimmed by 7 bases and J by 6 bases, 17 bases remained unmatched. Germline CDR1 is MDHEN and CDR2 is SYDVKM. The CDR3 is made up of 17 amino acids. CDR3 loop: CASKTSGPGQRHEKLFF. CDR3 nucleotides: TGTGCCAGCAAGACTTCGGGACCGGGACAGAGGCATGAAAAACTGTTTTTT.

The chain has TRBV28 and TRBJ2-7, with D maybe TRBD1 (5 bases). Trimming took 6 bases from V and 5 from J, leaving 8 bases between them. Germline V gene lookup returns CDR1 MDHEN and CDR2 SYDVKM. This CDR3 is 11 amino acids long. The CDR3 sequence is CASRTQDEQYF. Here the CDR3 DNA reads TGTGCCAGCAGGACACAGGACGAGCAGTACTTC.

The CDR3 nucleotides read TGTGCCAGCAGCTTACAGCTAGCGGGAGGAAGCGATGAGCAGTTCTTC. Residues: CASSLQLAGGSDEQFF. The V gene is TRBV7-3, the J gene TRBJ2-1; 11 bases align to TRBD2. CDR1 and CDR2 from the germline V gene are SGHTA and FQGTGA. V trimming: 2 bases; J trimming: 8 bases; junction bases outside the gene matches: 8. CDR3 length: 16 residues.

This chain links TRBV7-8 with TRBJ2-1; D gene uncertain. CDR3 size: 15 residues. The germline gives CDR1 SGHVS, CDR2 FQNEAQ. V gave up 1 base and J gave up 3 bases, with 10 bases separating them. The CDR3 DNA is TGTGCCAGCAGCTTAGAGAGTGCGAGCTACAATGAGCAGTTCTTC. It specifies CASSLESASYNEQFF.

The chain couples TRBV28 to TRBJ1-4; D is ambiguous. The V end lost 6 bases, the J end lost 7 bases, and 12 bases lay between the germline ends. CDR1 is MDHEN and CDR2 is SYDVKM in the germline V gene. CDR3 length equals 13 residues. As DNA, the CDR3 is TGTGCCAGCAGAACGGGATATGGTGAAAAACTGTTTTTT. Translated: CASRTGYGEKLFF.

The chain combines TRBV4-1 with TRBJ2-3, with 10 nucleotides matching TRBD1. Per germline, CDR1 MGHRA and CDR2 YSYEKL. V was clipped by 0 bases and J by 3 bases; unmatched bases: 3. The CDR3 extends over 16 amino acids. CDR3 amino acids: CASSQDWTGGTDTQYF. CDR3 bases: TGCGCCAGCAGCCAAGATTGGACAGGGGGGACAGATACGCAGTATTTT.